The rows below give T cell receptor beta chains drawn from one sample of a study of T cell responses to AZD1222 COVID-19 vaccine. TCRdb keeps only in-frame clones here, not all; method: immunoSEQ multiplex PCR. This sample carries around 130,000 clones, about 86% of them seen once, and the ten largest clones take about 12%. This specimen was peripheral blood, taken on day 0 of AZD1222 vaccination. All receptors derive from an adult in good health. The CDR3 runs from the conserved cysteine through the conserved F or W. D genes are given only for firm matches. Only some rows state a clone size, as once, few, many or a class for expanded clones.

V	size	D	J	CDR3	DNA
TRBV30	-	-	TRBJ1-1	CAWGQPNTEAFF	TGTGCCTGGGGACAGCCGAACACTGAAGCTTTCTTT
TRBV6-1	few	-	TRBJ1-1	CASSEGRMNTEAFF	TGTGCCAGCAGTGAGGGGAGAATGAACACTGAAGCTTTCTTT
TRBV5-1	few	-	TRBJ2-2	CASSLDPGANTGELFF	TGCGCCAGCAGCTTGGACCCGGGGGCGAACACCGGGGAGCTGTTTTTT
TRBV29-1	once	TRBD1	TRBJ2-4	CSVQPGQGAKNIQYF	TGCAGCGTACAACCGGGACAGGGGGCCAAAAACATTCAGTACTTC
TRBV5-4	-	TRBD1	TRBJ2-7	CASRSGTGYEQYF	TGTGCCAGCAGGTCCGGGACAGGGTACGAGCAGTACTTC
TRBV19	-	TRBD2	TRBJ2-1	CASSHTPLAGAYNEQFF	TGTGCCAGTAGCCACACCCCCCTAGCGGGGGCCTACAATGAGCAGTTCTTC
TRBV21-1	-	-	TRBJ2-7	CASSTIPLVSYEQYF	TGTGCCAGCAGCACCATTCCGCTAGTGAGTTACGAGCAGTACTTC
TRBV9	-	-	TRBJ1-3	CASSVTQGNTIYF	TGTGCCAGCAGCGTTACACAGGGAAACACCATATATTTT
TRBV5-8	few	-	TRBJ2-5	CASSFPGQDQETQYF	TGTGCCAGCAGCTTCCCAGGACAAGACCAAGAGACCCAGTACTTC
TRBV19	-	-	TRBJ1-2	CASSIVQANYGYTF	TGTGCCAGTAGTATAGTTCAGGCTAACTATGGCTACACCTTC
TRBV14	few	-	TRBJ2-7	CASSQVGNSYEQYF	TGTGCCAGCAGCCAAGTCGGCAATTCCTACGAGCAGTACTTC
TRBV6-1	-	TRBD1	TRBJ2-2	CASSEGTGGPGELFF	TGTGCCAGCAGTGAGGGGACAGGGGGTCCCGGGGAGCTGTTTTTT
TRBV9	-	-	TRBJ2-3	CASNELVTDTQYF	TGTGCCAGCAATGAGTTGGTTACAGATACGCAGTATTTT
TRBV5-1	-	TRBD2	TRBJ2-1	CASSFRDYQYNEQFF	TGCGCCAGCAGCTTCCGGGACTACCAATACAATGAGCAGTTCTTC
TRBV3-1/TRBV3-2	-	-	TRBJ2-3	CASSQALGTDTQYF	TGTGCCAGCAGCCAAGCGTTGGGGACAGATACGCAGTATTTT
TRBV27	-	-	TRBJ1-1	CASSLGPNTEAFF	TGTGCCAGCAGTTTAGGCCCGAACACTGAAGCTTTCTTT
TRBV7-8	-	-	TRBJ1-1	CASSLTGGDTEAFF	TGTGCCAGCAGCTTAACTGGGGGGGACACTGAAGCTTTCTTT
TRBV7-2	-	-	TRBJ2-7	CASSLDGRNPYEQYF	TGTGCCAGCAGCTTAGATGGACGAAATCCCTACGAGCAGTACTTC
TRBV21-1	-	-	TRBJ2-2	CASSGRRDLKPGELFF	TGTGCCAGCAGCGGTCGCCGGGACCTCAAGCCCGGGGAGCTGTTTTTT
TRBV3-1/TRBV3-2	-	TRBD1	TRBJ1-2	CASSQDPRGLYGYTF	TGTGCCAGCAGCCAAGATCCCAGGGGGCTCTATGGCTACACCTTC
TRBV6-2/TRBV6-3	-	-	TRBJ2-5	CASSYSGTGETQYF	TGTGCCAGCAGTTACTCCGGGACGGGAGAGACCCAGTACTTC
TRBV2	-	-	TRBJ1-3	CASGRALSGNTIYF	TGTGCCAGCGGAAGGGCCCTCTCTGGAAACACCATATATTTT
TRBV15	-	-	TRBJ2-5	CATSRVLTLQETQYF	TGTGCCACCAGCAGAGTCTTGACATTACAAGAGACCCAGTACTTC
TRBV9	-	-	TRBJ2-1	CASSVGSNAYNEQFF	TGTGCCAGCAGCGTTGGTTCTAACGCGTACAATGAGCAGTTCTTC
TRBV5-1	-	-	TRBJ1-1	CASSLNGAEAFF	TGCGCCAGCAGCTTGAACGGGGCTGAAGCTTTCTTT
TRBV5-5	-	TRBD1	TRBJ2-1	CASSTDRGHINEQFF	TGTGCCAGCAGCACGGACAGGGGGCACATCAATGAGCAGTTCTTC
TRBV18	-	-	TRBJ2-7	CASSYQFEAGDEQYF	TGTGCCAGCTCATATCAATTCGAGGCTGGCGACGAGCAGTACTTC
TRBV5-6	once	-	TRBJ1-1	CASSRGDHITEAFF	TGTGCCAGCAGCCGGGGGGATCACATCACTGAAGCTTTCTTT
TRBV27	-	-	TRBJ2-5	CASSPDEQTQYF	TGTGCCAGCAGCCCGGACGAGCAGACCCAGTACTTC
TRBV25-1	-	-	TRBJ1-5	CASSEFPGDQPQHF	TGTGCCAGCAGTGAATTCCCGGGGGATCAGCCCCAGCATTTT
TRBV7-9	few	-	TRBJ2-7	CASSLGAGPSYEQYF	TGTGCCAGCAGCTTAGGTGCAGGGCCCTCCTACGAGCAGTACTTC
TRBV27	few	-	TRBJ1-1	CASSLSAQYSEAFF	TGTGCCAGCAGTTTATCAGCACAGTACAGTGAAGCTTTCTTT
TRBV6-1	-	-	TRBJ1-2	CASSEAGSYGYTF	TGTGCCAGCAGTGAAGCGGGCAGCTATGGCTACACCTTC
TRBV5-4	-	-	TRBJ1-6	CASSFSGGYNSPLHF	TGTGCCAGCAGCTTTAGCGGCGGGTATAATTCACCCCTCCACTTT
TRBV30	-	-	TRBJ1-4	CAWSVGAGEKLFF	TGTGCCTGGAGTGTGGGGGCTGGGGAAAAACTGTTTTTT
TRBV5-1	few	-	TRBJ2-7	CASSLGGGTAYEQYF	TGCGCCAGCAGCCTCGGGGGAGGGACAGCCTACGAGCAGTACTTC
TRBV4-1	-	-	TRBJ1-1	CASSQGNLNTEAFF	TGCGCCAGCAGCCAAGGAAACTTGAACACTGAAGCTTTCTTT
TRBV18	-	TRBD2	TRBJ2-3	CASSQERGTQYF	TGTGCCAGCTCCCAGGAGCGGGGTACGCAGTATTTT
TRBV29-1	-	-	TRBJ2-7	CSVAVADHYEQYF	TGCAGCGTCGCGGTAGCGGACCACTACGAGCAGTACTTC
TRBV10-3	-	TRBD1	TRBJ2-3	CAITKRSRGQGVTDTQYF	TGTGCCATCACCAAAAGGTCGAGGGGACAGGGGGTGACAGATACGCAGTATTTT
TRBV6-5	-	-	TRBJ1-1	CASGEGRFLGTEAFF	TGTGCCAGCGGCGAGGGCAGGTTCCTTGGAACTGAAGCTTTCTTT
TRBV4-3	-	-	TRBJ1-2	CASSQDLRQGFGLYYGYTF	TGCGCCAGCAGCCAAGATTTAAGGCAGGGATTTGGCCTTTACTATGGCTACACCTTC
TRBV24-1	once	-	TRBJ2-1	CATSDLGRSSYNEQFF	TGTGCCACCAGTGACCTTGGGCGCAGTTCCTACAATGAGCAGTTCTTC
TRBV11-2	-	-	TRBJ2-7	CASSQQGPYEQYF	TGTGCCAGCAGTCAACAGGGACCCTACGAGCAGTACTTC
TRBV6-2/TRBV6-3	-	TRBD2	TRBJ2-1	CASSLAGGPNEQFF	TGTGCCAGCAGTTTAGCGGGGGGGCCGAATGAGCAGTTCTTC
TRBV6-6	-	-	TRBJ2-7	CASSYSGDEQYF	TGTGCCAGCAGTTACTCGGGGGACGAGCAGTACTTC